Following are 10 T cell receptor beta chains from one sample sequenced in a study of T cells after yellow fever vaccination. TCRdb itself ran the 5' RACE reads through MiXCR, one entry per CDR3 protein. Of a few hundred thousand distinct CDR3 sequences listed, approximately 13% are singletons. The starting material was CD4+ T cells sorted from PBMCs, obtained 15 days after the yellow fever booster vaccination. These receptors were obtained from a young man who received the YFV17D yellow fever vaccine.

This clonotype was seen a few times. V usage is TRBV7-9 and J usage is TRBJ1-4, with a possible D match to TRBD1 (5 bases). Germline loops: CDR1 SEHNR, CDR2 FQNEAQ (reference sequence). Trimming left V 5 bases short and J 3 bases short, with 16 bases between. The CDR3 runs 16 residues. The CDR3 loop is CASSPRSDSPNEKLFF. The DNA for the CDR3 is TGTGCCAGCAGCCCCCGCAGTGACAGTCCTAATGAAAAACTGTTTTTT.

This clonotype has only a few counts. The chain couples TRBV2 to TRBJ2-1; D uncertain. The CDR3 covers 13 residues. V lost 4 bases and J lost 8, with 12 bases in between. Germline CDR1 SNHLY, CDR2 FYNNEI. CDR3: CASSVLKVYEQFF. In nucleotides, the CDR3 is TGTGCCAGCAGTGTCCTAAAAGTGTATGAGCAGTTCTTC.

The genes are TRBV4-1 and TRBJ2-1, with no clear D. The CDR3 is 12 residues long. Trimming pared 5 bases from V and 7 bases from J, leaving 9 bases between. From germline, CDR1 is MGHRA and CDR2 YSYEKL. The chain's CDR3 is CASSEVLNEQFF. The DNA of the CDR3 is TGCGCCAGCAGCGAGGTTTTGAATGAGCAGTTCTTC.

This clonotype appeared a few times. J is TRBJ2-6 and V is TRBV6-6, with D uncertain. CDR1 and CDR2 (germline): MNHNY, SVGAGI (reference sequence). The CDR3 has 12 residues. Between the trimmed V and J ends, which lost 11 bases and 4 bases, there was a span of 9 bases. This chain's CDR3 is CAHSPGANVLTF. The CDR3 DNA reads as TGTGCCCACAGTCCCGGGGCCAACGTCCTGACTTTC.

There are a few counts of this clonotype. The V gene is TRBV4-3, the J gene TRBJ2-1; TRBD2 matches at 11 bases. Trimming removed 0 bases from V and 9 bases from J; junction bases left unmatched: 7. Germline CDR1 is LGHNA and CDR2 is YSLEER. CDR3 length: 16 amino acids. The CDR3 DNA reads TGCGCCAGCAGCCAAGAACTAGCGGGGGCTTTGGGTGAGCAGTTCTTC. Encoded protein: CASSQELAGALGEQFF.

This clonotype was detected a few times. CDR3 loop: CASSGGLGEQYV. The CDR3 coding sequence is TGTGCCAGCAGCGGGGGACTTGGCGAGCAGTACGTC. The V call is TRBV5-5, the J call TRBJ2-7; tentative D call: TRBD2 (6 bases). V lost 4 bases and J lost 6, with 11 bases in between. The CDR3 totals 12 residues. Per germline, CDR1 SGHKS and CDR2 YYEKEE (reference sequence).

The CDR3 here is CASSQEGGPLSFGYTF. For the CDR3, the DNA is TGCGCCAGCAGCCAAGAGGGGGGGCCCCTTTCGTTCGGCTACACCTTC. The rearrangement links TRBV4-3 to TRBJ1-2; possible D gene TRBD1, 6 bases. Trimming pared 0 bases from V and 8 bases from J, leaving 19 bases between. The CDR3 length is 16 residues. CDR1 is LGHNA and CDR2 is YSLEER in the germline V gene.

This clonotype has more than one count but fewer than ten. This chain links TRBV20-1 with TRBJ2-1; either TRBD1 or TRBD2 may fit D (7 bases each). Germline-derived CDR1 and CDR2 are DFQATT and SNEGSKA (reference sequence). This CDR3 is 17 amino acids long. Trimming pared 1 base from V and 3 bases from J, leaving 19 bases between. The CDR3 protein is CSARVKGGGWDYNEQFF. CDR3 nucleotides: TGCAGTGCTAGAGTTAAGGGAGGGGGCTGGGACTACAATGAGCAGTTCTTC.

The chain carries TRBV28 and TRBJ2-1; no clear D. The CDR3 covers 17 residues. Trimming cost V 6 bases and J 5 bases, with 23 bases left between them. The V gene's germline CDR1 is MDHEN and CDR2 SYDVKM. The CDR3 here is CASSPTLIYLRHNEQFF. The CDR3 DNA is TGTGCCAGCAGCCCGACTCTAATTTACCTCCGCCACAATGAGCAGTTCTTC. Drawing the rest from reference TRBV28 and TRBJ2-1, the complete variable domain is DVKVTQSSRYLVKRTGEKVFLECVQDMDHENMFWYRQDPGLGLRLIYFSYDVKMKEKGDIPEGYSVSREKKERFSLILESASTNQTSMYLCASSPTLIYLRHNEQFFGPGTRLTVL.

The chain employs TRBV20-1 and TRBJ2-5; 7 nucleotides agree with TRBD2. V gave up 3 bases and J gave up 4 bases; unmatched junction bases: 8. Germline lookup yields CDR1 DFQATT and CDR2 SNEGSKA (reference sequence). This CDR3 spans 14 amino acids. CDR3 loop: CSARFGTIRETQYF. The DNA for the CDR3 is TGCAGTGCTAGGTTCGGGACTATAAGAGAGACCCAGTACTTC.